What follows describes a single TCR beta chain. This sample is part of a study of blood T cells in healthy people across ages. Healthy individuals of Caucasian origin from Russia, aged 6 to 90, served as donors. The sample, roughly 9.1 milliliters of peripheral blood, was drawn from each donor. Using a J-beta primer mix together with a sample-barcoded 5' primer, a second PCR was run for 7 to 11 cycles. Every molecule of cDNA carried a tag from a template-switch adaptor with 12 random nucleotides. TCRdb analysed the 5' RACE reads with MiXCR anew, one entry per CDR3 protein. Altogether approximately 1,700,000 distinct CDR3 sequences are present, roughly two fifths being singletons, with the ten largest covering 23%. This CDR3 comprises 16 residues. With 10 bases removed from V and 7 bases from J, the gap between germline ends came to 26 bases. Looked up from germline, CDR1 is ENHRY and CDR2 is SYGVKD.

The sample taken for sequencing was blood. The V gene is TRBV10-3, the J gene TRBJ2-1; TRBD2 is a possible D gene (6 bases). The clonotype was recovered from a human donor in good health. CDR3 nucleotide sequence: TGTGCCACACGCTCTACGCAACTAGCTGGCCGGAATGAGCAGTTCTTC. Its translation: CATRSTQLAGRNEQFF.